This T cell receptor (beta chain) is from a study of vaccination effects on CD4 cells after COVID-19. Overall study findings and caveats: In the late period after vaccination, infection- and vaccine-induced clones contracted markedly.

Sequencing used immunoSEQ multiplex PCR; TCRdb keeps in-frame clones, though not all of them. The sample consists of fewer than 35,000 clones, roughly 80% of them appearing once. The CDR3 loop spans 13 amino acids. Germline V CDR1 and CDR2: SQVTM, ANQGSEA. V was clipped by 4 bases and J by 4 bases, with 11 bases between them. As for this clone: The target antigen is unknown.

ViraFEST assay sequencing came after antigen-specific CD4+ T cells were expanded with viral peptide pools. A 10-day culture period preceded the isolation of CD4+ T cells. Each participant was given two doses of one vaccine (BNT162b2 or mRNA-1273). This material consisted of CD4+ T cells from PBMCs cultured with SARS-CoV-2 spike peptides, taken after COVID-19 vaccination. The chain carries TRBV29-1 and TRBJ2-1; TRBD1 is a possible D gene (5 bases). The TCR comes from a human donor who received a COVID-19 vaccine. Some clones in this sample may be carry-over from other donors' samples. The CDR3 region has the DNA TGCAGCGTTGGCAGGGATCGATACAATGAGCAGTTCTTC. It translates to CSVGRDRYNEQFF.